Shown below are 18 T cell receptor beta chains from a single sample sequenced in a study of CD8 T cells in ankylosing spondylitis. One entry per CDR3 protein, called by TCRdb with MiXCR from the 5' RACE reads. The repertoire has tens of thousands of distinct CDR3 sequences, approximately 5% of them found once; the top ten carry around 2%. The sequencing input was blood, either unsorted or a sorted T cell fraction (not recorded which). These TCRs come from a male donor with ankylosing spondylitis or in good health (not recorded which).

This clonotype has a count of ten or more. The V gene is TRBV7-2, the J gene TRBJ2-3, with D possibly matching TRBD2 (6 bases). Germline loops: CDR1 SGHTA, CDR2 FQGNSA. CDR3 length: 13 residues. V was cut by 2 bases and J by 6 bases, with 9 bases left in between. This CDR3 is CASSLWRGDTQYF. CDR3 sequence (DNA): TGTGCCAGCAGCTTATGGCGGGGTGATACGCAGTATTTT.

This clonotype appeared many times. The chain carries TRBV10-3 and TRBJ1-2; tentative D call: TRBD1 (6 bases). The germline CDR1 and CDR2 sequences are ENHRY and SYGVKD. The CDR3 spans 14 residues. The ends were cut back, 4 bases at V and 4 bases at J, with 13 bases in the middle. The CDR3 DNA reads TGTGCCATCAGTGGGACAGCGACTACCTATGGCTACACCTTC. This codes for CAISGTATTYGYTF.

This clonotype was seen ten or more times. The chain carries TRBV18 and TRBJ1-1, with 11 bases matching TRBD1. The CDR3 spans 18 residues. The trim removed 3 bases at V and 2 bases at J, leaving 11 bases unmatched. CDR1 and CDR2 (germline): KGHSH, LQKENI. Here the CDR3 reads CASSPRTGGGLGNTEAFF. CDR3 in DNA: TGTGCCAGCTCACCCCGGACAGGGGGCGGCCTGGGAAACACTGAAGCTTTCTTT.

This clonotype was seen at least ten times. The CDR3 DNA reads TGTGCCAGCAGTTTCGGCTCTAGCACAGATACGCAGTATTTT. Translated, it gives CASSFGSSTDTQYF. The rearrangement links TRBV12-3 or TRBV12-4 to TRBJ2-3, with unresolved D. Trimming removed 3 bases at V and 0 bases at J, with 7 bases between. This CDR3 is 14 amino acids long.

Ten or more counts support this clonotype. The J gene is TRBJ1-1, the V gene TRBV4-3; D is undetermined. The V gene lost 8 bases and the J gene lost 1 base, with 14 bases spanning the gap. CDR1 and CDR2 (germline): LGHNA, YSLEER. This CDR3 region has 14 residues. CDR3 residues: CASGLAGPNTEAFF. The CDR3 nucleotides are TGCGCCAGCGGGCTCGCGGGCCCGAACACTGAAGCTTTCTTT.

Ten or more counts support this clonotype. CDR3 loop: CASSKTGGITYEQYF. The CDR3 DNA follows: TGCGCCAGCAGCAAGACAGGGGGGATTACCTACGAGCAGTACTTC. The chain links TRBV5-1 to TRBJ2-7, with 9 bases that match TRBD1. Trimming removed 4 bases from V and 2 bases from J; junction bases left unmatched: 7. CDR1 and CDR2 from the germline V gene are SGHRS and YFSETQ. This CDR3 is built from 15 residues.

This clonotype was seen at least ten times. The V and J genes are TRBV20-1 and TRBJ1-2; the D is unclear. Per the germline V gene, CDR1 is DFQATT and CDR2 is SNEGSKA (reference sequence). The ends were cut back, 6 bases at V and 7 bases at J, with 9 bases in the middle. The CDR3 totals 10 residues. The CDR3 nucleotides read TGCAGTGCAACGGGCCCTGGCTACACCTTC. Translating gives CSATGPGYTF.

In DNA form, the CDR3 reads TGTGCCAGCAGTACCAACAGCATCTCCGAGCAGTACTTC. This codes for CASSTNSISEQYF. The chain is built from TRBV28 and TRBJ2-7, with no clear D. The CDR3 covers 13 residues. Germline CDR1 MDHEN, CDR2 SYDVKM. V was trimmed by 5 bases and J by 6 bases, leaving 14 bases between them.

This clonotype has at least ten counts. V is TRBV12-3 or TRBV12-4 and J is TRBJ1-2; D is uncertain. The CDR3 consists of 14 residues. With 3 bases removed from V and 5 bases from J, the gap between germline ends came to 13 bases. DNA for the CDR3: TGTGCCAGCAGTTTCTCGGCGTCAGAGTATGGCTACACCTTC. This encodes CASSFSASEYGYTF.

This clonotype was seen at least ten times. The rearrangement joins TRBV6-5 to TRBJ2-7; 9 bases map to TRBD1. The CDR3 covers 15 residues. Germline values: CDR1 MNHEY, CDR2 SVGAGI. J was trimmed by 1 base and V by 4 bases; bases with no gene match: 5. CDR3: CASSFMTGGSYEQYF. The CDR3 nucleotides read TGTGCCAGCAGTTTTATGACAGGGGGATCCTACGAGCAGTACTTC.

At least ten counts were recorded for this clonotype. This chain joins TRBV20-1 and TRBJ1-1; no definite D call. Trimming shortened V by 6 bases and J by 6 bases, and 17 bases separated the two germline ends. Germline V lookup: CDR1 DFQATT, CDR2 SNEGSKA (reference sequence). This CDR3 contains 13 residues. CDR3 protein: CSAHRAGSSEAFF. CDR3 coding DNA: TGCAGTGCCCATAGGGCGGGGAGTTCTGAAGCTTTCTTT.

By sample fraction, this clonotype is medium-sized. This chain connects TRBV3-1 to TRBJ2-1; no definite D call. Germline V lookup: CDR1 LGHDT, CDR2 YNNKEL (reference sequence). CDR3 size: 12 residues. V was pared by 1 base and J by 6 bases, with 4 bases between. The CDR3 region is CASSQGTNEQFF. The CDR3 nucleotides read TGTGCCAGCAGCCAAGGGACCAATGAGCAGTTCTTC.

This clonotype was found many times. CDR3 sequence reads: CSLRTGETQYF. The CDR3 DNA reads as TGCAGCTTAAGGACAGGGGAGACCCAGTACTTC. The genes are TRBV29-1 and TRBJ2-5, with 8 positions matching TRBD1. Germline trimming cut 8 bases from V and 5 bases from J; bases unmatched to any gene: 4. In germline, CDR1 is SQVTM, CDR2 ANQGSEA. The CDR3 runs 11 residues. Full variable domain (rest looked up from reference TRBV29-1 and TRBJ2-5): SAVISQKPSRDICQRGTSLTIQCQVDSQVTMMFWYRQQPGQSLTLIATANQGSEATYESGFVIDKFPISRPNLTFSTLTVSNMSPEDSSIYLCSLRTGETQYFGPGTRLLVL.

This clonotype was counted a few times. V usage is TRBV7-9 and J usage is TRBJ2-1; the match to TRBD2 covers 13 bases. The CDR3 extends over 16 amino acids. J was trimmed by 5 bases and V by 3 bases; bases with no gene match: 4. In germline, CDR1 is SEHNR, CDR2 FQNEAQ (reference sequence). The CDR3 region has the DNA TGTGCCAGCAGCTTCGGGACTAGCGGGGTTAACAATGAGCAGTTCTTC. This sequence encodes CASSFGTSGVNNEQFF.

This clonotype was counted at least ten times. The chain combines TRBV5-1 with TRBJ2-5; D remains unclear. Germline lookup yields CDR1 SGHRS and CDR2 YFSETQ. The V gene lost 0 bases and the J gene lost 3 bases, with 6 bases spanning the gap. The CDR3 sequence is 13 residues long. The CDR3 loop reads CASSLAEEETQYF. The CDR3 DNA follows: TGCGCCAGCAGCTTGGCCGAAGAAGAGACCCAGTACTTC.

The sample holds many counts of this clonotype. This chain connects TRBV5-1 to TRBJ1-1; TRBD1 agrees at 7 bases. V was pared by 0 bases and J by 3 bases, with 8 bases of the junction left unmatched. CDR3 length: 16 amino acids. The germline gives CDR1 SGHRS, CDR2 YFSETQ. The CDR3 region is CASSLDAGRGHTEAFF. The CDR3 DNA reads as TGCGCCAGCAGCTTGGACGCTGGTAGGGGGCACACTGAAGCTTTCTTT.

This clonotype was recorded many times. This chain connects TRBV7-2 to TRBJ2-3; 10 positions agree with TRBD2. The CDR3 is 16 amino acids. Germline V gene data show CDR1 as SGHTA and CDR2 as FQGNSA. V gave up 1 base and J gave up 5 bases; unmatched junction bases: 6. CDR3 sequence (DNA): TGTGCCAGCAGCTTAGTGCCAGCGGGGGGGCAAGATACGCAGTATTTT. It encodes CASSLVPAGGQDTQYF.

DNA for the CDR3: TGTGCCAGCAGCACATATGGGGGCAATCAGCCCCAGCATTTT. Amino acid sequence: CASSTYGGNQPQHF. V gene TRBV11-2 combines with J gene TRBJ1-5; no clear D gene. This CDR3 contains 14 residues. V lost 5 bases and J 2 bases, leaving 10 bases between the germline ends. Germline CDR1 is SGHAT and CDR2 is FQNNGV.